This T cell receptor beta chain derives from a study of blood T cell repertoires in COVID-19. The CDR3 consists of 14 residues. V lost 4 bases, J lost 3 bases, and 13 bases lay in between. Germline V gene lookup returns CDR1 ENHRY and CDR2 SYGVKD. Repertoires were generated with immunoSEQ multiplex PCR, while TCRdb's copy carries only in-frame clones and drops some. Of some 120,000 clones in the sample, approximately 84% were seen once. The receptor's source is a man in his sixties or seventies with active or convalescent COVID-19. The sequenced material came from peripheral blood. This chain uses TRBV10-3 with TRBJ2-7; possible D gene TRBD1, 6 bases. The CDR3 region is CAISVGQGNYEQYF. CDR3 DNA: TGTGCCATCAGTGTCGGTCAGGGGAACTACGAGCAGTACTTC.